The 27 T cell receptor beta chains below all came from one sample that was sequenced in a study of cytomegalovirus exposure and HLA in healthy donors. The PCR ran on 60 Vbeta and 13 Jbeta primers. The table came from immunoSEQ multiplex PCR; TCRdb's copy has only in-frame clones and leaves some out. The sample consists of about 200,000 clones, 60% to 80% of them appearing once. The sample consisted of PBMCs. Source of these receptors: a male donor in good health and CMV-seronegative.

The gene calls are TRBV19 and TRBJ2-7; TRBD1 aligns across 10 bases. Germline values: CDR1 LNHDA, CDR2 SQIVND (reference sequence). CDR3 length: 16 amino acids. The J segment lost 2 bases and the V segment lost 3 bases, leaving 7 bases of the junction unmatched. In DNA, the CDR3 is TGTGCCAGTAGTATCTCGGGACAGGGGCCGGCCTACGAGCAGTACTTC. This codes for CASSISGQGPAYEQYF. The whole variable domain, filled in from reference TRBV19 and TRBJ2-7, reads DGGITQSPKYLFRKEGQNVTLSCEQNLNHDAMYWYRQDPGQGLRLIYYSQIVNDFQKGDIAEGYSVSREKKESFPLTVTSAQKNPTAFYLCASSISGQGPAYEQYFGPGTRLTVT.

The genes are TRBV9 and TRBJ2-5; maybe TRBD1 (6 bases). V dropped 3 bases and J dropped 4 bases, with 10 bases sitting between them. There are 13 residues in the CDR3. Germline V gene sequence: CDR1 SGDLS, CDR2 YYNGEE. Here the CDR3 reads CASSGGRGETQYF. The DNA of the CDR3 is TGTGCCAGCAGCGGGGGCAGGGGAGAGACCCAGTACTTC.

Comment on this clone: A read error may produce the germline difference seen at one junction end. The V gene is TRBV7-9, the J gene TRBJ2-3, with D possibly TRBD2 on 5 matching bases. Germline V lookup: CDR1 SEHNR, CDR2 FQNEAQ (reference sequence). The CDR3 extends over 17 amino acids. The CDR3 region is CSSSPSFWEPLTDTQYF. The CDR3 DNA sequence: TGTTCCAGCAGCCCTAGTTTTTGGGAGCCGCTCACAGATACGCAGTATTTT.

The chain employs TRBV7-2 and TRBJ2-2, with 8 bases matching TRBD1. Germline V CDR1 and CDR2: SGHTA, FQGNSA. Trimming cost V 8 bases and J 7 bases; bases outside gene matches: 15. The CDR3 runs to 16 residues. The CDR3 DNA reads as TGTGCCAGCGCAGAGCAGGCAGGGGGCGCGTTCGGGGAGCTGTTTTTT. The encoded protein is CASAEQAGGAFGELFF.

The chain joins TRBV6-4 to TRBJ2-1; TRBD2 matches 10 bases. This CDR3 has 14 residues. In germline, CDR1 is MRHNA, CDR2 SNTAGT. V lost 5 bases and J lost 4; bases outside the gene matches: 2. CDR3 loop: CASSSSGGYNEQFF. The CDR3, as DNA: TGTGCCAGCAGTTCTAGCGGGGGATACAATGAGCAGTTCTTC.

The chain carries TRBV7-9 and TRBJ2-3; TRBD1 agrees at 7 bases. This CDR3 spans 17 amino acids. From germline, CDR1 is SEHNR and CDR2 FQNEAQ (reference sequence). V was pared by 5 bases and J by 3 bases, with 14 bases of the junction left unmatched. The CDR3 region has the DNA TGTGCCAGCAGCCCAGGATCAGGGGGAAGGAGAACAGATACGCAGTATTTT. This translates into CASSPGSGGRRTDTQYF.

The chain uses TRBV14 and TRBJ1-1; TRBD1 matches 8 bases. J gave up 7 bases and V 4 bases, and 11 bases lay outside the gene matches. Germline V lookup: CDR1 SGHDN, CDR2 FVKESK. The CDR3 has 15 residues. The CDR3 DNA reads TGTGCCAGCAGCCGCGACAGGGGTAGCGGTCGTGAAGCTTTCTTT. Its translation: CASSRDRGSGREAFF.

The gene calls are TRBV6-5 and TRBJ1-1; D is unclear. CDR1 MNHEY and CDR2 SVGAGI come from the germline V gene. V was trimmed by 6 bases and J by 3 bases, leaving 14 bases between them. The CDR3 sequence is 14 residues long. The CDR3 is CASSQGGRYTEAFF. The CDR3 bases are TGTGCCAGCAGCCAAGGCGGGAGATACACTGAAGCTTTCTTT.

CDR3 sequence: CASSFRAGPPYEQYF. In DNA, the CDR3 is TGTGCCAGCAGTTTTAGGGCGGGACCCCCCTACGAGCAGTACTTC. The V call is TRBV27, the J call TRBJ2-7, with D perhaps TRBD2 (6 bases). The CDR3 extends over 15 amino acids. Germline values: CDR1 MNHEY, CDR2 SMNVEV (reference sequence). V lost 3 bases and J 2 bases, leaving 14 bases between the germline ends.

The rearrangement joins TRBV27 to TRBJ2-5; D is perhaps TRBD1 (5 bases). The CDR3 spans 15 residues. The V and J ends lost 6 bases and 2 bases respectively, with 16 bases between them. In germline, CDR1 is MNHEY, CDR2 SMNVEV (reference sequence). The DNA for the CDR3 is TGTGCCAGCAGCCCCTACAGGTCAGGGCAAGAGACCCAGTACTTC. This codes for CASSPYRSGQETQYF.

Concerning this clone: Mismatch with germline at one junction end may stem from a read error. This sequence joins TRBV7-9 and TRBJ2-7, with D possibly being TRBD2 (5 bases). Germline CDR1 is SEHNR and CDR2 is FQNEAQ (reference sequence). This CDR3 is 16 amino acids long. The CDR3 sequence is CSSSPIDSDYSYEQYF. The DNA of the CDR3 is TGTTCCAGCAGCCCCATAGACTCCGACTACTCCTACGAGCAGTACTTC.

The chain has TRBV7-9 and TRBJ1-2; D is uncertain. This CDR3 comprises 12 residues. CDR1 and CDR2 from the germline V gene are SEHNR and FQNEAQ (reference sequence). Trimming took off 1 base at V and 6 bases at J, with 6 bases between the two ends. This chain's CDR3 is CASSLGTDGYTF. The DNA of the CDR3 is TGTGCCAGCAGCTTAGGGACTGATGGCTACACCTTC. The full variable domain, completed using reference TRBV7-9 and TRBJ1-2, is DTGVSQNPRHKITKRGQNVTFRCDPISEHNRLYWYRQTLGQGPEFLTYFQNEAQLEKSRLLSDRFSAERPKGSFSTLEIQRTEQGDSAMYLCASSLGTDGYTFGSGTRLTVV.

The chain links TRBV7-8 to TRBJ1-2, with 8 bases aligning to TRBD1. The CDR3 has 15 residues. V trimming: 5 bases; J trimming: 2 bases; junction bases outside the gene matches: 7. Germline V lookup: CDR1 SGHVS, CDR2 FQNEAQ. The CDR3 DNA sequence: TGTGCCAGCAGCGAAGGACCAGGGGGCAACTATGGCTACACCTTC. This encodes CASSEGPGGNYGYTF.

A few counts support this clone. This chain connects TRBV5-6 to TRBJ2-7; TRBD1 aligns across 7 bases. The germline V gene encodes CDR1 SGHDT and CDR2 YYEEEE. The CDR3 is made up of 13 amino acids. V lost 4 bases, J lost 2 bases, and 3 bases stayed unmatched. In DNA form, the CDR3 reads TGTGCCAGCAGCGCCGGGACAGCCTACGAGCAGTACTTC. It codes for CASSAGTAYEQYF.

The chain combines TRBV28 with TRBJ1-1; a weak D match, TRBD1 (5 bases). Trimming left V 10 bases short and J 1 base short, with 16 bases between. Germline CDR1 and CDR2: MDHEN and SYDVKM. CDR3 size: 14 residues. CDR3 in amino acids: CATISLTGNTEAFF. In DNA, the CDR3 is TGTGCCACCATATCGCTCACAGGGAACACTGAAGCTTTCTTT.

This sequence joins TRBV6-5 and TRBJ2-7; weak D call: TRBD1 (6 bases). The length of the CDR3 is 15 residues. V lost 0 bases, J lost 5 bases, and 14 bases lay in between. Germline CDR1 MNHEY, CDR2 SVGAGI. CDR3 amino acids: CASSYSLQGADEQYF. Written as DNA, the CDR3 is TGTGCCAGCAGTTACTCGCTACAGGGCGCCGACGAGCAGTACTTC.

This clone was counted once. This rearrangement joins TRBV27 to TRBJ2-7; perhaps TRBD2 as D (6 bases). Trimming stripped 4 bases from V and 2 bases from J, with 15 bases between. This CDR3 has 15 residues. CDR1 is MNHEY and CDR2 is SMNVEV in the germline V gene (reference sequence). The CDR3 sequence is CASSWRGISTYEQYF. DNA of the CDR3: TGTGCCAGCAGTTGGCGGGGCATCAGCACCTACGAGCAGTACTTC.

This chain joins TRBV7-3 and TRBJ2-7, with unresolved D. Germline V lookup: CDR1 SGHTA, CDR2 FQGTGA. Trimming took 5 bases from V and 4 from J, leaving 12 bases between them. This CDR3 is 13 amino acids long. CDR3 DNA: TGTGCCAGCAGCGCGAGACCAGCGTACGAGCAGTACTTC. Residues: CASSARPAYEQYF.

The chain combines TRBV13 with TRBJ2-7; 8 nucleotides align to TRBD1. There are 15 residues in the CDR3. Germline-derived CDR1 and CDR2 are PRHDT and FYEKMQ (reference sequence). The trim removed 4 bases at V and 4 bases at J, leaving 9 bases unmatched. The CDR3 reads CASSSSRQGRYEQYF. The CDR3 DNA reads TGTGCCAGCAGCTCCTCCAGACAGGGGCGGTACGAGCAGTACTTC.

DNA of the CDR3: TGCAGCGCTGTGCGGGGGACTGAGCAGTTCTTC. Translated: CSAVRGTEQFF. The chain employs TRBV29-1 and TRBJ2-1; 7 bases align to TRBD2. V lost 7 bases to trimming and J lost 9 bases; unmatched junction nucleotides: 6. This CDR3 is 11 amino acids long. Looked up from germline, CDR1 is SQVTM and CDR2 is ANQGSEA.

The rearrangement links TRBV6-1 to TRBJ2-1; D uncertain. Germline CDR1 MNHNS, CDR2 SASEGT. V shed 3 bases and J shed 7 bases, with 7 bases lying between them. This CDR3 region has 12 residues. The CDR3 DNA reads TGTGCCAGCAGTGACGCGCGGAATGAGCAGTTCTTC. This translates into CASSDARNEQFF.

The V call is TRBV9, the J call TRBJ2-7, with D unclear. Trimming took off 0 bases at V and 0 bases at J, with 10 bases between the two ends. Looked up from germline, CDR1 is SGDLS and CDR2 is YYNGEE. The CDR3 spans 15 residues. CDR3 in DNA: TGTGCCAGCAGCGTAGCTACGGGTTTCTCCTACGAGCAGTACTTC. It is translated as CASSVATGFSYEQYF.

This sequence joins TRBV30 and TRBJ1-2; D not certain. Between the trimmed V and J ends, which lost 7 bases and 8 bases, there was a span of 20 bases. Germline values: CDR1 GTSNPN, CDR2 SVGIG (reference sequence). The CDR3 contains 13 residues. In nucleotides, the CDR3 is TGTGCCTTTTGCCCCGGGGAGGTCTGGGGCTACACCTTC. Its translation is CAFCPGEVWGYTF.

In nucleotides, the CDR3 is TGTGCCAGCAGCTCCCACCGGGGAAGCACAGATACGCAGTATTTT. This encodes CASSSHRGSTDTQYF. The chain recombines TRBV28 with TRBJ2-3, with D possibly TRBD2 on 5 matching bases. The CDR3 runs to 15 residues. V was clipped by 6 bases and J by 0 bases, with 13 bases between them. Germline assignment: CDR1 MDHEN and CDR2 SYDVKM.

The chain couples TRBV19 to TRBJ1-1; 10 bases are a match to TRBD1. This CDR3 is 15 amino acids long. Germline CDR1 reads LNHDA; CDR2 reads SQIVND (reference sequence). Trimming cost V 4 bases and J 8 bases; bases outside gene matches: 10. Here the CDR3 reads CASSRDRGRTQEAFF. CDR3 nucleotide sequence: TGTGCCAGTAGTAGGGACAGGGGACGGACCCAAGAAGCTTTCTTT.

The rearrangement joins TRBV5-4 to TRBJ2-1, with 7 bases lining up with TRBD1. Losses at the gene ends were 0 bases for V and 2 bases for J; bases not matched to a gene: 5. This CDR3 is 16 amino acids long. Germline CDR1 SGHNT, CDR2 YYREEE (reference sequence). CDR3 sequence (DNA): TGTGCCAGCAGCTTGGCTCCCAGGGGGACCTACAATGAGCAGTTCTTC. Translated, it gives CASSLAPRGTYNEQFF.

This clone was counted between two and nine times. The chain links TRBV7-2 to TRBJ1-4, with D perhaps matching TRBD1 (5 bases). CDR3 length: 16 residues. Germline assignment: CDR1 SGHTA and CDR2 FQGNSA. V was shortened by 5 bases and J by 3 bases, with 16 bases between the two germline ends. The CDR3 DNA reads as TGTGCCAGCAGCGGAACCCTCAGGGCATCTAATGAAAAACTGTTTTTT. Its translation: CASSGTLRASNEKLFF.